These 20 T cell receptor beta chains originate from one sample sequenced in a study of cytomegalovirus exposure and HLA in healthy donors. Primers for the PCR totalled 60 Vbeta and 13 Jbeta. TCRdb keeps only in-frame clones here, not all; method: immunoSEQ multiplex PCR. Seen here are around 130,000 clones, roughly 87% observed once, and the top ten hold around 0.54%. The specimen was PBMCs. These receptors were collected from a woman aged 35 to 49 in good health and CMV-seronegative.

In regard to this clone: In the same sample, other DNA sequences code for this CDR3. This chain connects TRBV2 to TRBJ2-5, with 7 bases identical to TRBD1. Germline CDR1 and CDR2: SNHLY and FYNNEI. The CDR3 is made up of 13 amino acids. V dropped 4 bases and J dropped 5; count of bases not matched to a gene: 4. The CDR3 coding sequence is TGTGCCAGCAGTGGACAGGGCGGGGAGACCCAGTACTTC. This codes for CASSGQGGETQYF.

This clone was seen a single time. The chain links TRBV10-3 to TRBJ2-7, with D possibly matching TRBD2 (6 bases). V lost 9 bases, J lost 0 bases, and 15 bases lay in between. Germline V gene data show CDR1 as ENHRY and CDR2 as SYGVKD. This CDR3 has 14 amino acids. As DNA, the CDR3 is TGTGCCATTGGCGGCGGGGTGAGCTCCTACGAGCAGTACTTC. This gives the protein CAIGGGVSSYEQYF.

The chain joins TRBV6-6 to TRBJ1-4; no definite D call. This CDR3 comprises 14 residues. Germline CDR1 and CDR2: MNHNY and SVGAGI (reference sequence). V was shortened by 6 bases and J by 0 bases, with 8 bases between the two germline ends. CDR3 DNA sequence: TGTGCCAGCAGCTCGCAGGCAACTAATGAAAAACTGTTTTTT. It codes for CASSSQATNEKLFF.

In nucleotides, the CDR3 is TGCAGCGTGCTAGAGGGTAACTATGGCTACACCTTC. Translation: CSVLEGNYGYTF. The rearrangement joins TRBV29-1 to TRBJ1-2; D unclear. This CDR3 is 12 amino acids long. Germline-derived CDR1 and CDR2 are SQVTM and ANQGSEA. V was cut by 6 bases and J by 1 base, with 9 bases left in between.

The V and J genes are TRBV5-1 and TRBJ2-3; no reliable D call. The CDR3 length is 14 residues. Trimming left V 3 bases short and J 0 bases short, with 8 bases between. In germline, CDR1 is SGHRS, CDR2 YFSETQ. CDR3 in DNA: TGCGCCAGCAGCTGGGCAGAAAGCACAGATACGCAGTATTTT. Translating gives CASSWAESTDTQYF. Based on the CDR3 plus reference TRBV5-1 and TRBJ2-3, the full variable domain is KAGVTQTPRYLIKTRGQQVTLSCSPISGHRSVSWYQQTPGQGLQFLFEYFSETQRNKGNFPGRFSGRQFSNSRSEMNVSTLELGDSALYLCASSWAESTDTQYFGPGTRLTVL.

The rearrangement joins TRBV5-1 to TRBJ1-5, with D hard to call. Trimming cost V 0 bases and J 0 bases, with 7 bases left between them. Germline CDR1 and CDR2: SGHRS and YFSETQ. The CDR3 sequence is 15 residues long. DNA of the CDR3: TGCGCCAGCAGCTTGGGAGGGTATAGCAATCAGCCCCAGCATTTT. It is translated as CASSLGGYSNQPQHF.

The chain is built from TRBV7-2 and TRBJ2-1; D gene uncertain. The CDR3 runs 13 residues. Trimming cost V 3 bases and J 7 bases, with 10 bases left between them. The germline gives CDR1 SGHTA, CDR2 FQGNSA. In nucleotides, the CDR3 is TGTGCCAGCAGCTTTATCCCTACGAATGAGCAGTTCTTC. Encoded protein: CASSFIPTNEQFF.

The chain recombines TRBV11-2 with TRBJ1-6, with unresolved D. This CDR3 contains 13 residues. CDR1 and CDR2 from the germline V gene are SGHAT and FQNNGV. V shed 5 bases and J shed 9 bases, with 11 bases lying between them. Here the CDR3 reads CASSLSGSSPLHF. The CDR3 bases are TGTGCCAGCAGCCTCTCGGGTTCTTCACCCCTCCACTTT.

CDR3 protein: CASIPTSGTYNEQFF. The CDR3 DNA follows: TGCGCCAGCATCCCGACTAGCGGTACCTACAATGAGCAGTTCTTC. V gene TRBV5-1 combines with J gene TRBJ2-1, with 9 bases fitting TRBD2. V was clipped by 6 bases and J by 2 bases; unmatched bases: 6. CDR1 SGHRS and CDR2 YFSETQ come from the germline V gene. The CDR3 totals 15 residues. The full variable domain, with the rest looked up from reference TRBV5-1 and TRBJ2-1, is KAGVTQTPRYLIKTRGQQVTLSCSPISGHRSVSWYQQTPGQGLQFLFEYFSETQRNKGNFPGRFSGRQFSNSRSEMNVSTLELGDSALYLCASIPTSGTYNEQFFGPGTRLTVL.

Turning to this clone: The same CDR3 is also encoded by other DNA sequences in this sample. The chain carries TRBV6-6 and TRBJ1-1; D is perhaps TRBD1 (5 bases). Trimming pared 2 bases from V and 6 bases from J, leaving 13 bases between. This CDR3 spans 14 amino acids. CDR1 MNHNY and CDR2 SVGAGI come from the germline V gene (reference sequence). The CDR3 region is CASSYGGMDAEAFF. DNA of the CDR3: TGTGCCAGCAGTTACGGGGGGATGGACGCTGAAGCTTTCTTT.

The V call is TRBV5-4, the J call TRBJ1-2; D not certain. CDR1 is SGHNT and CDR2 is YYREEE in the germline V gene (reference sequence). V lost 4 bases and J lost 3, with 16 bases in between. The CDR3 contains 15 residues. CDR3 loop: CASSKGPPGDYGYTF. CDR3 DNA sequence: TGTGCCAGCAGCAAAGGGCCACCGGGAGACTATGGCTACACCTTC.

V and J are TRBV9 and TRBJ2-5, with 10 bases identical to TRBD2. This CDR3 region has 16 residues. Per the germline V gene, CDR1 is SGDLS and CDR2 is YYNGEE. V dropped 0 bases and J dropped 4; count of bases not matched to a gene: 6. The CDR3 here is CASSVDRTSGVETQYF. The DNA of the CDR3 is TGTGCCAGCAGCGTAGATAGGACTAGCGGAGTAGAGACCCAGTACTTC. Filled out from reference TRBV9 and TRBJ2-5, the complete variable domain reads DSGVTQTPKHLITATGQRVTLRCSPRSGDLSVYWYQQSLDQGLQFLIQYYNGEERAKGNILERFSAQQFPDLHSELNLSSLELGDSALYFCASSVDRTSGVETQYFGPGTRLLVL.

The chain couples TRBV18 to TRBJ2-1; 8 bases map to TRBD2. Trimming cost V 0 bases and J 7 bases; bases outside gene matches: 5. This CDR3 has 15 amino acids. Germline assignment: CDR1 KGHSH and CDR2 LQKENI. The CDR3 bases are TGTGCCAGCTCACCACCGGGACTAGGGGGAAATGAGCAGTTCTTC. This translates into CASSPPGLGGNEQFF.

The chain carries TRBV5-1 and TRBJ2-1, with 9 positions matching TRBD1. This CDR3 region has 16 residues. Germline CDR1 is SGHRS and CDR2 is YFSETQ. V trimming: 4 bases; J trimming: 6 bases; junction bases outside the gene matches: 11. The CDR3 coding sequence is TGCGCCAGCAGCAACTCCGGGACAGGGACGGGCAATGAGCAGTTCTTC. It codes for CASSNSGTGTGNEQFF.

V and J are TRBV6-1 and TRBJ2-5; the match to TRBD2 covers 7 bases. CDR1 MNHNS and CDR2 SASEGT come from the germline V gene. J gave up 2 bases and V 2 bases, and 11 bases lay outside the gene matches. The CDR3 covers 17 residues. The CDR3 DNA reads TGTGCCAGCAGTGAAACCCTTAATGGACTAGGGCAAGAGACCCAGTACTTC. It yields the protein CASSETLNGLGQETQYF.

This chain links TRBV5-6 with TRBJ2-1; TRBD1 might be the D (6 bases). The CDR3 loop spans 18 amino acids. From germline, CDR1 is SGHDT and CDR2 YYEEEE. Deletions cut 0 bases from V and 7 bases from J, with 23 bases between. CDR3 residues: CASSLVAGWGHPKNEQFF. In nucleotides, the CDR3 is TGTGCCAGCAGCTTGGTGGCGGGTTGGGGACACCCAAAAAATGAGCAGTTCTTC.

The genes are TRBV29-1 and TRBJ2-2; TRBD1 matches at 10 bases. The length of the CDR3 is 16 residues. Germline CDR1 and CDR2: SQVTM and ANQGSEA. With 4 bases clipped from V and 4 bases from J, the junction kept 9 bases outside the gene matches. The CDR3 coding sequence is TGCAGCGTTGTCCTTCGGGACAGGGGTATCACCGGGGAGCTGTTTTTT. Residues: CSVVLRDRGITGELFF.

The count of this clone is one. The chain couples TRBV30 to TRBJ1-2; possible D gene TRBD1, 5 bases. Trimming cost V 0 bases and J 6 bases, with 14 bases left between them. Germline CDR1 GTSNPN, CDR2 SVGIG (reference sequence). The CDR3 consists of 14 residues. CDR3 residues: CAWSVGRVRDGYTF. CDR3 DNA: TGTGCCTGGAGTGTAGGCAGGGTAAGGGATGGCTACACCTTC.

Worth noting for this clone: Mismatch with germline at one junction end may stem from a read error. The chain links TRBV7-9 to TRBJ2-7; D perhaps matches TRBD2 (6 bases). Germline values: CDR1 SEHNR, CDR2 FQNEAQ (reference sequence). The CDR3 covers 14 residues. CDR3: CSSSGGTFPYEQYF. The CDR3 DNA is TGTTCCAGCAGCGGCGGGACTTTCCCTTACGAGCAGTACTTC.

This rearrangement joins TRBV28 to TRBJ2-3, with D hard to call. Germline V gives CDR1 MDHEN, CDR2 SYDVKM. The CDR3 is 16 residues long. Between the trimmed V and J ends, which lost 5 bases and 1 base, there was a span of 16 bases. Written as DNA, the CDR3 is TGTGCCAGCAGTCCTTATCGGTTTTTGGGCACAGATACGCAGTATTTT. It encodes CASSPYRFLGTDTQYF.